This TCR beta chain was profiled in a study of post-analysis software for immune sequencing data. Turning to the study itself: There were relapsing-remitting, secondary progressive and progressive-relapsing multiple sclerosis among the disease courses included. Whole-study results and caveats: Elevated frequency relative to controls characterized roughly five TRBV segments in patients, TRBV5-6, TRBV5-1 and TRBV20-1 among them. Controls showed significantly higher normalized Chao1 diversity than did multiple sclerosis patients. Strong same-batch co-clustering of samples appeared with F measure clustering.

The V gene's germline CDR1 is LGHDT and CDR2 YNNKEL (reference sequence). This CDR3 comprises 13 residues. Note on this clonotype: Its target is unknown. Sequence at one end of the junction differs from germline and may be a read error.

Unique molecular identifiers were present in the TCR beta cDNA libraries. The T cell input of about 1 to 10 million gave 400,000 to 500,000 cDNA molecules. TCRdb processed the PCR reads anew with MiXCR; each CDR3 protein has one entry. The sample includes 350,000 to 450,000 distinct CDR3 sequences, 39% seen only once; the top ten take approximately 7.1%. This rearrangement joins TRBV3-1 to TRBJ1-4; D perhaps matches TRBD1 (5 bases). This clonotype originated in a girl aged 2 to 10 with multiple sclerosis. Sequenced material: blood. The CDR3 region has the DNA TGTCCCAGCAGCCAGGGACTGGATGAAAAACTGTTTTTT. Protein sequence: CPSSQGLDEKLFF.